These 23 T cell receptor beta chains were sequenced from one sample in a study of shared clonotypes between healthy human individuals. Sequencing was performed with immunoSEQ multiplex PCR; in TCRdb, only in-frame clones are kept and a portion is missing. The data hold roughly 1 million clones, with around 74% observed a single time. The sequencing sample was made of memory CD4+ T cells sorted from blood. The sample's subset: CD45RA-negative fraction. The receptors stem from a man younger than 35 in good health.

This clone was picked up a small number of times. The gene calls are TRBV6-1 and TRBJ1-2, with D perhaps matching TRBD1 (6 bases). Germline assignment: CDR1 MNHNS and CDR2 SASEGT. Trimming removed 6 bases from V and 6 bases from J, with 11 bases in between. This CDR3 has 12 residues. CDR3 sequence: CASRKGDNGYTF. The CDR3 nucleotides read TGTGCCAGCAGGAAGGGGGACAATGGCTACACCTTC.

The chain combines TRBV5-8 with TRBJ1-2; D possibly corresponds to TRBD1 (6 bases). CDR1 and CDR2 (germline): SGHTS, YDEGEE. V lost 5 bases and J 3 bases, leaving 14 bases between the germline ends. This CDR3 comprises 14 residues. The chain's CDR3 is CASSFGQKYYGYTF. CDR3 sequence (DNA): TGTGCCAGCAGTTTCGGACAGAAGTACTATGGCTACACCTTC.

J is TRBJ2-6 and V is TRBV7-9; D is uncertain. The CDR3 sequence is 15 residues long. Trimming pared 4 bases from V and 0 bases from J, leaving 7 bases between. The germline gives CDR1 SEHNR, CDR2 FQNEAQ (reference sequence). CDR3 loop: CASSSSSSGANVLTF. CDR3 DNA sequence: TGTGCCAGCAGCTCTTCGAGCTCTGGGGCCAACGTCCTGACTTTC.

Here the CDR3 reads CASSDFGPREGELFF. CDR3 nucleotide sequence: TGCGCCAGCAGTGACTTCGGCCCCAGAGAAGGGGAGCTGTTTTTT. V usage is TRBV10-1 and J usage is TRBJ2-2; D call uncertain. The CDR3 contains 15 residues. The V end lost 3 bases, the J end lost 8 bases, and 16 bases lay between the germline ends. CDR1 is WNHNN and CDR2 is SYGVQD in the germline V gene (reference sequence).

This clone was detected many times. This chain joins TRBV19 and TRBJ2-6, with D perhaps TRBD2 (6 bases). CDR3 length: 16 residues. Germline V gene data show CDR1 as LNHDA and CDR2 as SQIVND (reference sequence). Trimming removed 8 bases at V and 4 bases at J, with 18 bases between. CDR3 protein: CASLAGIGAGANVLTF. For the CDR3, the DNA is TGTGCCAGTTTGGCGGGGATCGGGGCCGGGGCCAACGTCCTGACTTTC.

Worth noting for this clone: The same CDR3 arises from other DNA sequences in this sample as well. V gene TRBV5-1 combines with J gene TRBJ1-6; 7 bases match TRBD1. Losses at the gene ends were 4 bases for V and 5 bases for J; bases not matched to a gene: 6. Germline assignment: CDR1 SGHRS and CDR2 YFSETQ. CDR3 size: 15 residues. The CDR3 bases are TGCGCCAGCAGCCTCCGGGACAGAGATAATTCACCCCTCCACTTT. Translating it yields CASSLRDRDNSPLHF.

The chain has TRBV15 and TRBJ2-1, with D uncertain. CDR1 and CDR2 from the germline V gene are LNHNV and YYDKDF (reference sequence). Deletions cut 7 bases from V and 6 bases from J, with 22 bases between. The CDR3 sequence is 16 residues long. The CDR3 sequence is CATTSDRPPSLNEQFF. In DNA form, the CDR3 reads TGTGCCACCACCTCAGACCGGCCTCCATCACTCAATGAGCAGTTCTTC. Full variable domain (rest looked up from reference TRBV15 and TRBJ2-1): DAMVIQNPRYQVTQFGKPVTLSCSQTLNHNVMYWYQQKSSQAPKLLFHYYDKDFNNEADTPDNFQSRRPNTSFCFLDIRSPGLGDTAMYLCATTSDRPPSLNEQFFGPGTRLTVL.

On this clone: This could be a read error, since a much larger clone is one nucleotide away. Other DNA sequences in this specimen translate into the identical CDR3. V is TRBV18 and J is TRBJ2-3; D is unresolved. In germline, CDR1 is KGHSH, CDR2 LQKENI. Trimming shortened V by 2 bases and J by 4 bases, and 4 bases separated the two germline ends. The CDR3 loop spans 12 amino acids. CDR3 residues: CASSPLADTQYF. In DNA form, the CDR3 reads TGTGCCAGCTCACCATTGGCAGATACGCAGTATTTT.

In its sample, this clone was seen a few times. This sample also contains other DNA sequences that code for the same CDR3. The rearrangement links TRBV19 to TRBJ1-1, with a possible D match to TRBD1 (5 bases). The CDR3 is 13 residues long. CDR1 and CDR2 (germline): LNHDA, SQIVND (reference sequence). Trimming removed 5 bases from V and 5 bases from J, with 12 bases in between. DNA of the CDR3: TGTGCCAGTAGTCCCCGGGGCCTGACTGAAGCTTTCTTT. It specifies CASSPRGLTEAFF.

The chain joins TRBV6-1 to TRBJ2-7; 9 nucleotides line up with TRBD1. CDR3 length equals 12 residues. The J segment lost 12 bases and the V segment lost 0 bases, leaving 3 bases of the junction unmatched. Germline V gene data show CDR1 as MNHNS and CDR2 as SASEGT. The CDR3 DNA reads as TGTGCCAGCAGTGAAGCGGGACAGGGACGGTACTTC. Its translation: CASSEAGQGRYF.

This rearrangement joins TRBV6-5 to TRBJ2-7; 8 bases line up with TRBD2. CDR3 length: 14 amino acids. Trimming took 6 bases from V and 1 from J; bases not matched to a gene: 5. Germline CDR1 and CDR2: MNHEY and SVGAGI. The CDR3 is CASRTRGGSYEQYF. The CDR3 DNA is TGTGCCAGCAGAACACGGGGGGGGTCCTACGAGCAGTACTTC.

The CDR3 here is CASISLVLAGGYNEQFF. CDR3 nucleotides: TGTGCCAGCATCTCCTTGGTATTAGCGGGAGGCTACAATGAGCAGTTCTTC. The chain joins TRBV5-8 to TRBJ2-1, with 10 bases fitting TRBD2. Germline V lookup: CDR1 SGHTS, CDR2 YDEGEE. This CDR3 is 17 amino acids long. Losses at the gene ends were 6 bases for V and 3 bases for J; bases not matched to a gene: 12. The whole variable domain, remainder taken from reference TRBV5-8 and TRBJ2-1, is EAGVTQSPTHLIKTRGQQATLRCSPISGHTSVYWYQQALGLGLQFLLWYDEGEERNRGNFPPRFSGRQFPNYSSELNVNALELEDSALYLCASISLVLAGGYNEQFFGPGTRLTVL.

The chain has TRBV5-5 and TRBJ1-2; D might be TRBD1 (6 bases). Trimming took off 3 bases at V and 4 bases at J, with 16 bases between the two ends. Germline V gene lookup returns CDR1 SGHKS and CDR2 YYEKEE (reference sequence). The CDR3 is 15 residues long. The CDR3 protein is CASSSHWGASYGYTF. The CDR3 region has the DNA TGTGCCAGCAGCTCCCATTGGGGGGCGAGCTATGGCTACACCTTC. The whole variable domain, remainder taken from reference TRBV5-5 and TRBJ1-2, is DAGVTQSPTHLIKTRGQQVTLRCSPISGHKSVSWYQQVLGQGPQFIFQYYEKEERGRGNFPDRFSARQFPNYSSELNVNALLLGDSALYLCASSSHWGASYGYTFGSGTRLTVV.

This clone came up a few times. The CDR3 spells CASSTGGYQPQHF. For the CDR3, the DNA is TGTGCCAGCAGTACAGGGGGATACCAGCCCCAGCATTTT. The V call is TRBV7-8, the J call TRBJ1-5; 8 nucleotides align to TRBD1. This CDR3 has 13 residues. V shed 6 bases and J 7 bases; nucleotides not matched to a gene: 5. Germline CDR1 and CDR2: SGHVS and FQNEAQ.

This chain uses TRBV5-1 with TRBJ2-2, with D possibly being TRBD1 or TRBD2 (5 bases each). Trimming pared 5 bases from V and 1 base from J, leaving 9 bases between. From germline, CDR1 is SGHRS and CDR2 YFSETQ. This CDR3 region has 14 residues. CDR3 loop: CASRGELNTGELFF. The CDR3 DNA sequence: TGCGCCAGCAGGGGGGAGTTGAACACCGGGGAGCTGTTTTTT.

This clone was detected many times. The sample has other DNA sequences that encode this CDR3 too. J is TRBJ2-2 and V is TRBV5-4; a possible D gene is TRBD1 (6 bases). Per germline, CDR1 SGHNT and CDR2 YYREEE (reference sequence). The V end lost 0 bases, the J end lost 4 bases, and 16 bases lay between the germline ends. The CDR3 length is 17 residues. The CDR3 DNA reads TGTGCCAGCAGCTTGGCGTCCAGGGGCGGTGGCACCGGGGAGCTGTTTTTT. Amino acids: CASSLASRGGGTGELFF.

This chain joins TRBV7-6 and TRBJ2-2; D is perhaps TRBD2 (5 bases). V dropped 0 bases and J dropped 5 bases, with 16 bases sitting between them. The CDR3 is 17 amino acids. From germline, CDR1 is SGHVS and CDR2 FNYEAQ. CDR3 DNA: TGTGCCAGCAGCTTAGCTGATAGGACTTTAAGAACCGGGGAGCTGTTTTTT. Protein: CASSLADRTLRTGELFF.

This clone was seen more than once but under ten times. The genes are TRBV7-2 and TRBJ2-3; tentative D call: TRBD1 (6 bases). The germline V gene has CDR1 SGHTA and CDR2 FQGNSA. The V and J ends lost 5 bases and 2 bases respectively, with 14 bases between them. This CDR3 spans 15 amino acids. CDR3 DNA: TGTGCCAGCAGCCCCGGACAGAAGGTCACAGATACGCAGTATTTT. Translating it yields CASSPGQKVTDTQYF. Looking up the rest from reference TRBV7-2 and TRBJ2-3 gives the full variable domain: GAGVSQSPSNKVTEKGKDVELRCDPISGHTALYWYRQSLGQGLEFLIYFQGNSAPDKSGLPSDRFSAERTGGSVSTLTIQRTQQEDSAVYLCASSPGQKVTDTQYFGPGTRLTVL.

This clone has just a few counts. One end of the junction does not line up with germline, which may come from a read error. The J gene is TRBJ1-1, the V gene TRBV20-1; D is possibly TRBD1 (5 bases). Germline CDR1 is DFQATT and CDR2 is SNEGSKA (reference sequence). The CDR3 spans 8 residues. CDR3 nucleotides: TGCAGTGCTACGGGGGTCACCTTT. This translates into CSATGVTF.

The count of this clone is one. A much larger clone lies one base from this, so it may be a read error. This sequence joins TRBV19 and TRBJ1-1; D gene uncertain. CDR3 length: 11 residues. Trimming removed 8 bases at V and 1 base at J, with 5 bases between. The germline CDR1 and CDR2 sequences are LNHDA and SQIVND (reference sequence). The CDR3 loop reads CASWGNTEAFF. CDR3 DNA sequence: TGTGCCAGTTGGGGGAACACTGAAGCTTTCTTT.

This rearrangement joins TRBV6-1 to TRBJ1-6; D might be TRBD1 (6 bases). V was pared by 0 bases and J by 6 bases, with 12 bases between. CDR3 length equals 16 residues. Germline V gene data show CDR1 as MNHNS and CDR2 as SASEGT. In DNA form, the CDR3 reads TGTGCCAGCAGTGAAGCGGGGGGCAGGGCTAATTCACCCCTCCACTTT. Protein product: CASSEAGGRANSPLHF.

The chain uses TRBV21-1 and TRBJ2-1; TRBD2, the table's D call, was not compared with the DNA. TRBV21-1 is a listed pseudogene. This CDR3 comprises 14 residues. The CDR3: CASNTGGDRNEQFF. The CDR3 DNA sequence: TGTGCCAGCAACACGGGGGGTGATCGCAATGAGCAGTTCTTC.

The J gene is TRBJ1-1, the V gene TRBV18, with D tentatively TRBD1 (6 bases). With 3 bases removed from V and 3 bases from J, the gap between germline ends came to 14 bases. The CDR3 sequence is 15 residues long. In germline, CDR1 is KGHSH, CDR2 LQKENI. The chain's CDR3 is CASSPLPGADTEAFF. CDR3 nucleotide sequence: TGTGCCAGCTCACCCTTGCCGGGGGCGGACACTGAAGCTTTCTTT. Combining the CDR3 with reference TRBV18 and TRBJ1-1 gives the whole variable domain NAGVMQNPRHLVRRRGQEARLRCSPMKGHSHVYWYRQLPEEGLKFMVYLQKENIIDESGMPKERFSAEFPKEGPSILRIQQVVRGDSAAYFCASSPLPGADTEAFFGQGTRLTVV.